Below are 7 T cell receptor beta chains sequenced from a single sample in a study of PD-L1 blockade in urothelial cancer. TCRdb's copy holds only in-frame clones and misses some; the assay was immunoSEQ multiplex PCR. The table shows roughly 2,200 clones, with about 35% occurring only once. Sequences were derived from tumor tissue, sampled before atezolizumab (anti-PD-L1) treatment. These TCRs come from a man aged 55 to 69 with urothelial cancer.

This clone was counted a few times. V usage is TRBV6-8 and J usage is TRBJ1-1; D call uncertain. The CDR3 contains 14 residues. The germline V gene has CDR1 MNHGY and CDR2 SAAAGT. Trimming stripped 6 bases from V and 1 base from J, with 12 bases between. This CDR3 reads CASSSRVRNTEAFF. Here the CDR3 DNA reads TGTGCCAGCAGCAGCAGAGTACGGAACACTGAAGCTTTCTTT.

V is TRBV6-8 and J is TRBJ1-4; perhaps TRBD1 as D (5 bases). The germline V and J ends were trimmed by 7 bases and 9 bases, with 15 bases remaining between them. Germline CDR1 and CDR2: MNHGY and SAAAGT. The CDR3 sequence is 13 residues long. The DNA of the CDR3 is TGTGCCAGCACCGGGGTGGGGGGTAAAAAACTGTTTTTT. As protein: CASTGVGGKKLFF.

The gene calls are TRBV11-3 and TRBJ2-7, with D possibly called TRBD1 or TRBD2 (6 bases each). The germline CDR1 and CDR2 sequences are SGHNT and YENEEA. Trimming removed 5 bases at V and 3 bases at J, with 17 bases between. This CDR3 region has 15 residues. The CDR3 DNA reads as TGTGCCAGCAGCGCCCAGACAGGAGGGCTCTACGAGCAGTACTTC. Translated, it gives CASSAQTGGLYEQYF.

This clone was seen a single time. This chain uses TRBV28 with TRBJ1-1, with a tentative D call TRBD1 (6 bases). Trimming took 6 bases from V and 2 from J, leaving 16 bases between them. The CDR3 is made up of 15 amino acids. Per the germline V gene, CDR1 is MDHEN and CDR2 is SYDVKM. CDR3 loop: CASSSRGRLNTEAFF. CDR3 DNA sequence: TGTGCCAGCAGCAGCAGGGGTCGCCTAAACACTGAAGCTTTCTTT.

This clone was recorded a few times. In DNA, the CDR3 is TGTGCCAGCAGCAGCCCGAAGGGGGGCTTCGTGAACACTGAAGCTTTCTTT. It yields the protein CASSSPKGGFVNTEAFF. This sequence joins TRBV11-3 and TRBJ1-1; tentative D call: TRBD1 (6 bases). Germline V CDR1 and CDR2: SGHNT, YENEEA. The CDR3 runs 17 residues. Deletions cut 5 bases from V and 0 bases from J, with 19 bases between.

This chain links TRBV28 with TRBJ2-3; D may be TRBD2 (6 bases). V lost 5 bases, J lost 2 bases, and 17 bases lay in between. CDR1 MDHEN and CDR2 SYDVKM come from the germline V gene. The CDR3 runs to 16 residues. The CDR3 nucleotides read TGTGCCAGCAGTGTTGGAGGGGACTCGGACACAGATACGCAGTATTTT. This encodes CASSVGGDSDTDTQYF.

CDR3 sequence: CASRRPPRDEQYF. CDR3 coding DNA: TGTGCCAGCAGACGACCCCCAAGAGACGAGCAGTACTTC. V usage is TRBV28 and J usage is TRBJ2-7; D is unclear. CDR3 length: 13 residues. Germline V lookup: CDR1 MDHEN, CDR2 SYDVKM. V shed 6 bases and J shed 5 bases, with 14 bases lying between them.